A single sample gave rise to the 7 T cell receptor beta chains below, sequenced in a study of cytomegalovirus exposure and HLA in healthy donors. The data were produced by immunoSEQ multiplex PCR, yet TCRdb's version contains in-frame clones alone and is incomplete. The sample yields some 140,000 clones, just over 85% seen once. The sample was PBMCs. The receptors were sampled from a human donor in good health.

The chain has TRBV13 and TRBJ2-7; TRBD1 might be the D (7 bases). CDR1 is PRHDT, CDR2 FYEKMQ, per germline (reference sequence). The CDR3 runs to 14 residues. V gave up 5 bases and J gave up 7 bases, with 18 bases separating them. The CDR3 sequence: CASSKAGGFEEQYF. In DNA form, the CDR3 reads TGTGCCAGCAGCAAGGCAGGGGGGTTTGAGGAGCAGTACTTC. Together with reference TRBV13 and TRBJ2-7, the CDR3 gives the full variable domain: AAGVIQSPRHLIKEKRETATLKCYPIPRHDTVYWYQQGPGQDPQFLISFYEKMQSDKGSIPDRFSAQQFSDYHSELNMSSLELGDSALYFCASSKAGGFEEQYFGPGTRLTVT.

The rearrangement links TRBV9 to TRBJ1-1, with D possibly matching TRBD1 (5 bases). Germline V gene data show CDR1 as SGDLS and CDR2 as YYNGEE. Trimming stripped 0 bases from V and 6 bases from J, with 9 bases between. This CDR3 contains 13 residues. CDR3 loop: CASSVDRTAEAFF. The CDR3 bases are TGTGCCAGCAGCGTAGACAGGACGGCTGAAGCTTTCTTT.

V gene TRBV7-3 combines with J gene TRBJ1-6, with D unclear. The ends were cut back, 5 bases at V and 14 bases at J, with 16 bases in the middle. Germline V gene lookup returns CDR1 SGHTA and CDR2 FQGTGA. The CDR3 is made up of 13 amino acids. CDR3 coding DNA: TGTGCCAGCAGCCCTTACATCGGCGGGGCCCTCCACTTT. Residues: CASSPYIGGALHF.

CDR3 DNA sequence: TGTGCCAGCACCACTCGCCGGGACATCCTTCATGGCTACACCTTC. The encoded protein is CASTTRRDILHGYTF. This chain connects TRBV5-4 to TRBJ1-2; weak D call: TRBD1 (6 bases). The CDR3 has 15 amino acids. Trimming took 6 bases from V and 6 from J, leaving 21 bases between them. Germline values: CDR1 SGHNT, CDR2 YYREEE (reference sequence).

DNA for the CDR3: TGTGCCAGCAGTTCCTCCTTCCGGGATATCTACAATGAGCAGTTCTTC. This encodes CASSSSFRDIYNEQFF. This chain joins TRBV27 and TRBJ2-1; D perhaps matches TRBD2 (5 bases). With 4 bases removed from V and 3 bases from J, the gap between germline ends came to 16 bases. Germline-derived CDR1 and CDR2 are MNHEY and SMNVEV (reference sequence). The CDR3 covers 16 residues.

V gene TRBV6-4 combines with J gene TRBJ2-1, with 8 bases aligning to TRBD2. The CDR3 has 15 residues. J was trimmed by 4 bases and V by 2 bases; bases with no gene match: 4. Germline values: CDR1 MRHNA, CDR2 SNTAGT. The CDR3, as DNA: TGTGCCAGCAGTGACCTTGCTAGCGGGTACAATGAGCAGTTCTTC. Translating it yields CASSDLASGYNEQFF.

This clone is classed as medium-sized. The V call is TRBV27, the J call TRBJ2-7, with TRBD1 as a possible D gene (6 bases). V dropped 6 bases and J dropped 2 bases, with 14 bases sitting between them. Germline loops: CDR1 MNHEY, CDR2 SMNVEV (reference sequence). This CDR3 is 14 amino acids long. The CDR3 reads CASRSIGTTYEQYF. CDR3 nucleotide sequence: TGTGCCAGCAGGTCGATAGGGACAACCTACGAGCAGTACTTC.